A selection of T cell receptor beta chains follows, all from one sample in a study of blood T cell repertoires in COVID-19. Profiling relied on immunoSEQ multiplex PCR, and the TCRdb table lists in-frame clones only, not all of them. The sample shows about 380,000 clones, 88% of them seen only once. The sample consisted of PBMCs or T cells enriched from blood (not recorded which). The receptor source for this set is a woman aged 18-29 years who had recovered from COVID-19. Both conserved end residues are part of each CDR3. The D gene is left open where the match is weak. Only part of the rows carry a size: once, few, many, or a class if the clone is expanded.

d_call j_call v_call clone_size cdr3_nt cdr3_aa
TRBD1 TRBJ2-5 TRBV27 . TGTGCCAGCAGTCCTTGGCCCGGGACAGGGATAGAGACCCAGTACTTC CASSPWPGTGIETQYF
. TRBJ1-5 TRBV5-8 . TGTGCCAGCAGCTTGGGACCTCCGGGAGATTTT CASSLGPPGDF
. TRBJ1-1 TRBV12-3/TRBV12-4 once TGTGCCAGCTTACCCCACAGGAACACTGAAGCTTTCTTT CASLPHRNTEAFF
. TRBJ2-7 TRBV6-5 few TGTGCCAGCAGTTACGATCGGGGAGGACCTCTCTACTTC CASSYDRGGPLYF
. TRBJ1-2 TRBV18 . TGTGCCAGCTCACCACCGGATAGCCGCCCCTACACCTTC CASSPPDSRPYTF
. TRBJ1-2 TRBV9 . TGTGCCAGCAGCGTTTCGGAGAACTATGGCTACACCTTC CASSVSENYGYTF
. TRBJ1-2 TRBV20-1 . TGCAGTGCTAGTAGCGGGAACTATGGCTACACCTTC CSASSGNYGYTF
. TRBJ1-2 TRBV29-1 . TGCAGCGTTGAAGATCGGGGGTTTTCTGACTATGGCTACACCTTC CSVEDRGFSDYGYTF
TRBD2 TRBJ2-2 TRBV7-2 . TGTGCCAGCAGCCCGCGACTAGCGGGGGGGGAGCTGTTTTTT CASSPRLAGGELFF
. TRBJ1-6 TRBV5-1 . TGCGCCAGCAGCTTCGAAGTAGGGTTAGGAGGGTCACCCCTCCACTTT CASSFEVGLGGSPLHF
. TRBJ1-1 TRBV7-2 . TGTGCCAGCAGCCCCCTCGGGCAGTCGGGGACTGAAGCTTTCTTT CASSPLGQSGTEAFF
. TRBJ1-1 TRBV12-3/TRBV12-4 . TGTGCCAGCAGTCTAGCTCCCGGTCTGGAAGCTTTCTTT CASSLAPGLEAFF
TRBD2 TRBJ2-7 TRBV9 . TGTGCCAGCAGCGGACGGACGGGGGGAGGGTCCTACGAGCAGTACTTC CASSGRTGGGSYEQYF
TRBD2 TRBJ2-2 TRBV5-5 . TGTGCCAGCAGCACCGGACTAGATTCGAACACCGGGGAGCTGTTTTTT CASSTGLDSNTGELFF
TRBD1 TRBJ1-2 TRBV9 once TGTGCCAGCAGCTCACAACACAGGGGGCACGGCTATGGCTACACCTTC CASSSQHRGHGYGYTF
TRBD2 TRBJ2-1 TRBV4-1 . TGCGCCAGCAGCCCGAAACTAGCGGGGTCTTACTACAATGAGCAGTTCTTC CASSPKLAGSYYNEQFF
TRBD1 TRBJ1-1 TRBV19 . TGTGCCAGTAGTATAGCGGACAGGGGGCGAGGAAGCACTGAAGCTTTCTTT CASSIADRGRGSTEAFF
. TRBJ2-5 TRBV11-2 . TGTGCCAGCAGCTTACGTGGCGAGACCCAGTACTTC CASSLRGETQYF
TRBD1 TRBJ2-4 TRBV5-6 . TGTGCCAGCAGCTTCCCGGGGACAGGGCGGGACATTCAGTACTTC CASSFPGTGRDIQYF
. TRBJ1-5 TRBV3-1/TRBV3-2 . TGTGCCAGCAGCCAAACAGGGATGTATCAGCCCCAGCATTTT CASSQTGMYQPQHF
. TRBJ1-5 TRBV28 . TGTGCCAGCAGTTTTTCAGTTCAGCCCCAGCATTTT CASSFSVQPQHF
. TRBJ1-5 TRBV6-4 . TGTGCCAGCAGTGGGGGGGGCCCCAATCAGCCCCAGCATTTT CASSGGGPNQPQHF
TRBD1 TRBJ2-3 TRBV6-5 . TGTGCCAGCCTACCGGGACAGCCCACAGATACGCAGTATTTT CASLPGQPTDTQYF
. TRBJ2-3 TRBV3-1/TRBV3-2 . TGTGCCAGCAGCCAAGAGACACCAAGCACAGATACGCAGTATTTT CASSQETPSTDTQYF
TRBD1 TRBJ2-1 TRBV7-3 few TGTGCCAGCAGCGCCCTTAGGGGGCTCGGGAATGAGCAGTTCTTC CASSALRGLGNEQFF
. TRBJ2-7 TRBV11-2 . TGTGCCAGCAGCTTAATGATGGGGCTCAGCTCCTACGAGCAGTACTTC CASSLMMGLSSYEQYF
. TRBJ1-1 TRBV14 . TGTGCCAGCAGCTGGCAAACGGAGGACACTGAAGCTTTCTTT CASSWQTEDTEAFF
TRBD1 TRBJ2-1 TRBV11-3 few TGTGCCAGCAGCATCCGACAGGGGAGCTCCTACAATGAGCAGTTCTTC CASSIRQGSSYNEQFF
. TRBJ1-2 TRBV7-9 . TGTGCCAGCAGCTTAGGTCCCGGGTTGGATGGCTACACCTTC CASSLGPGLDGYTF
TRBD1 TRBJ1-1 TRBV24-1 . TGTGCCACCAGTGAGGCTGACAGGGAGGAGGCTTTCTTT CATSEADREEAFF
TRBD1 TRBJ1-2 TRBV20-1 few TGCAGTGCTAGTGTACGCCAGGGGGACTATGGCTACACCTTC CSASVRQGDYGYTF
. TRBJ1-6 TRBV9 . TGTGCCAGCAGACGGGAAGGAAATTCACCCCTCCACTTT CASRREGNSPLHF
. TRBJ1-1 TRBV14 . TGTGCCAGCAGCCGGGCGGGGAACACTGAAGCTTTCTTT CASSRAGNTEAFF
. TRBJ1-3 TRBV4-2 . TGTGCCACCTCGACTGGGGTTCGGGGAGCTGGAAACACCATATATTTT CATSTGVRGAGNTIYF
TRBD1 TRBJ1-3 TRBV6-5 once TGTGCCAGCAGTTACGGGACAGGGTCGGCTGGAAACACCATATATTTT CASSYGTGSAGNTIYF
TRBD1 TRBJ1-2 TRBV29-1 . TGCAGCGCCGTCGGGACAGGGCTTAACTATGGCTACACCTTC CSAVGTGLNYGYTF
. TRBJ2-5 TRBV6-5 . TGTGCCAGCAGTCCTACGGGGGGCGACCAAGAGACCCAGTACTTC CASSPTGGDQETQYF
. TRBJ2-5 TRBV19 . TGTGCCAGTAGTATAGGTTCGGGGAGGGAGACCCAGTACTTC CASSIGSGRETQYF
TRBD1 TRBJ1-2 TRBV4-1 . TGCGCCAGCAGCCAAGGGCAAGGGACAGACTATGGCTACACCTTC CASSQGQGTDYGYTF
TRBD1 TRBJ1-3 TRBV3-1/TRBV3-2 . TGTGCCAGCAGCCAGGGACAGGGGTTCGGCACCATATATTTT CASSQGQGFGTIYF
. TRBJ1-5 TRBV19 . TGTGCCAGTAGTATAGTTGGGCCGGCCAATCAGCCCCAGCATTTT CASSIVGPANQPQHF
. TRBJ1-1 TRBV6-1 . TGTGCCAGCAGTGAACTGGGACAAGTGAACACTGAAGCTTTCTTT CASSELGQVNTEAFF
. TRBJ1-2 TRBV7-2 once TGTGCCAGCAGCTTCCGGGGGGCTCAACGTGGCTACACCTTC CASSFRGAQRGYTF
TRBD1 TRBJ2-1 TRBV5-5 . TGTGCCAGCAGCTTCGCGGACAGGGGAACCTACAATGAGCAGTTCTTC CASSFADRGTYNEQFF
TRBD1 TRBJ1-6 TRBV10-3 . TGTGCCATCAGCCAGGACAGGGGGAATAAACACTCCTATAATTCACCCCTCCACTTT CAISQDRGNKHSYNSPLHF
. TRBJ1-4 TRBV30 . TGTGCCCGGGCACTACCTACAGGTCAAGGGATGGGGAAACTGTTTTTT CARALPTGQGMGKLFF
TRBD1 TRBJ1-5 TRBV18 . TGTGCCAGCTCACCACCGGGACAGGGACGGGGGCAGCCCCAGCATTTT CASSPPGQGRGQPQHF
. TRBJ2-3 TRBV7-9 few TGTGCCAGCAGCCAACTCCGCGGTAGCACAGATACGCAGTATTTT CASSQLRGSTDTQYF
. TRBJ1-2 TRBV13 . TGTGCCAGCAGCTTAGGACAGGGAGGCTACACCTTC CASSLGQGGYTF
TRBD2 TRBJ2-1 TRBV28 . TGTGCCAGCAGTTTGGTAGCGGGGGGCTCTTACAATGAGCAGTTCTTC CASSLVAGGSYNEQFF
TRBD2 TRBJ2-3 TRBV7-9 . TGTGCCTGTAGCGGGGGGAGTATCACAGATACGCAGTATTTT CACSGGSITDTQYF
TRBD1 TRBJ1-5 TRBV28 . TGTGCCAGCAGTACCGGGACAGTGCGCCAGCCCCAGCATTTT CASSTGTVRQPQHF
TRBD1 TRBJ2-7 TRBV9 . TGTGCCAGCAGCGTGGGCCTTATTGGACAGGGGCCCTTCTACGAGCAGTACTTC CASSVGLIGQGPFYEQYF
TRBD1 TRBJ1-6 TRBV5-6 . TGTGCCAGCAGCCGCCGACAGGGATCAGCCATAATCAATTCACCCCTCCACTTT CASSRRQGSAIINSPLHF
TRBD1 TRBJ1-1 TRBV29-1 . TGCAGCGCCGGACAGGGGAACACTGAAGCTTTCTTT CSAGQGNTEAFF